The 20 T cell receptor beta chains reported below all come from one sample, sequenced in a study of T-cell memory formation after mild COVID-19 (TCRdb year 2021). The method was 5' RACE. Sequencing relied on an Illumina NovaSeq 6000. The public reads were reanalyzed by TCRdb: fastp trimming at Q25, MiXCR alignment, in-frame beta chains only. Merged by CDR3 protein, the rows form single entries marked with the most common genes and DNA. This sample lists about 390,000 distinct CDR3 sequences; around 20% were detected once. Around 12% of the sample is held by the ten biggest clonotypes. The sample taken for sequencing was PBMCs or a T cell subset sorted from them (not recorded which). These receptors were obtained from an adult woman who had mild COVID-19 (a few samples of this study predate the infection). The sample titles of this study are shuffled in the database, so cell type and time point are left out; the donor was told from shared clones.

This clonotype was recorded a few times. The chain uses TRBV5-1 and TRBJ1-4, with D unresolved. This CDR3 is 16 amino acids long. The germline V gene encodes CDR1 SGHRS and CDR2 YFSETQ. V was pared by 0 bases and J by 7 bases, with 16 bases between. DNA for the CDR3: TGCGCCAGCAGCTTGGTAGGAGGAGGTTTCGTTGAAAAACTGTTTTTT. Protein product: CASSLVGGGFVEKLFF. The full variable domain, completed using reference TRBV5-1 and TRBJ1-4, is KAGVTQTPRYLIKTRGQQVTLSCSPISGHRSVSWYQQTPGQGLQFLFEYFSETQRNKGNFPGRFSGRQFSNSRSEMNVSTLELGDSALYLCASSLVGGGFVEKLFFGSGTQLSVL.

The count of this clonotype is one. The chain carries TRBV19 and TRBJ2-7; maybe TRBD1 (6 bases). Trimming stripped 5 bases from V and 0 bases from J, with 14 bases between. The CDR3 spans 15 residues. Germline loops: CDR1 LNHDA, CDR2 SQIVND (reference sequence). The CDR3 here is CASSATGASSYEQYF. The CDR3 nucleotides are TGTGCCAGTAGTGCGACAGGAGCCTCCTCCTACGAGCAGTACTTC. Full variable domain (rest looked up from reference TRBV19 and TRBJ2-7): DGGITQSPKYLFRKEGQNVTLSCEQNLNHDAMYWYRQDPGQGLRLIYYSQIVNDFQKGDIAEGYSVSREKKESFPLTVTSAQKNPTAFYLCASSATGASSYEQYFGPGTRLTVT.

This clonotype has just a few counts. The chain links TRBV6-5 to TRBJ2-2; TRBD1 matches 7 bases. CDR1 is MNHEY, CDR2 SVGAGI, per germline. The trim removed 6 bases at V and 7 bases at J, leaving 2 bases unmatched. The CDR3 totals 12 residues. CDR3 amino acids: CASRTGIGELFF. CDR3 nucleotide sequence: TGTGCCAGCAGGACAGGGATCGGGGAGCTGTTTTTT.

In its sample, this clonotype was seen a few times. This chain uses TRBV24-1 with TRBJ1-2; D not certain. There are 16 residues in the CDR3. Germline values: CDR1 KGHDR, CDR2 SFDVKD. Trimming removed 5 bases at V and 0 bases at J, with 15 bases between. CDR3 region: CATSASYGQTNYGYTF. DNA for the CDR3: TGTGCCACCAGTGCCTCCTACGGGCAGACTAACTATGGCTACACCTTC.

The CDR3 protein is CASSLDRAWNTGELFF. DNA for the CDR3: TGTGCCAGCAGTCTCGACAGGGCGTGGAACACCGGGGAGCTGTTTTTT. V gene TRBV6-5 combines with J gene TRBJ2-2; TRBD1 aligns across 7 bases. CDR1 is MNHEY and CDR2 is SVGAGI in the germline V gene. The CDR3 is made up of 16 amino acids. V dropped 5 bases and J dropped 1; count of bases not matched to a gene: 7.

V gene TRBV20-1 combines with J gene TRBJ2-5; D not resolved. V gave up 1 base and J gave up 1 base, with 4 bases separating them. CDR1 and CDR2 from the germline V gene are DFQATT and SNEGSKA (reference sequence). CDR3 size: 12 residues. DNA for the CDR3: TGCAGTGCTAGAGTGGGCCAAGAGACCCAGTACTTC. This sequence encodes CSARVGQETQYF.

This clonotype was recorded a few times. This chain joins TRBV4-3 and TRBJ2-1; tentatively, D is TRBD1 (5 bases). Deletions cut 0 bases from V and 5 bases from J, with 11 bases between. Per germline, CDR1 LGHNA and CDR2 YSLEER. The CDR3 is 15 amino acids. Here the CDR3 reads CASSQDRGGDNEQFF. The CDR3 bases are TGCGCCAGCAGCCAAGATAGGGGCGGTGACAATGAGCAGTTCTTC.

The chain joins TRBV5-1 to TRBJ2-2; D is unresolved. Germline V gives CDR1 SGHRS, CDR2 YFSETQ. The CDR3 is 14 amino acids. Trimming removed 4 bases at V and 6 bases at J, with 13 bases between. The CDR3 DNA follows: TGCGCCAGCAGCCCCACGGTCCCTGCCGGGGAGCTGTTTTTT. As protein: CASSPTVPAGELFF.

This clonotype was detected a few times. The rearrangement joins TRBV18 to TRBJ1-1, with a possible D match to TRBD1 (6 bases). V gave up 4 bases and J gave up 7 bases, with 22 bases separating them. Germline CDR1 and CDR2: KGHSH and LQKENI. This CDR3 has 16 amino acids. The CDR3 loop is CASSLTGHQGLGEAFF. CDR3 DNA sequence: TGTGCCAGCTCACTCACAGGGCACCAAGGGCTGGGTGAAGCTTTCTTT. The full variable domain, rest sourced from reference TRBV18 and TRBJ1-1, is NAGVMQNPRHLVRRRGQEARLRCSPMKGHSHVYWYRQLPEEGLKFMVYLQKENIIDESGMPKERFSAEFPKEGPSILRIQQVVRGDSAAYFCASSLTGHQGLGEAFFGQGTRLTVV.

The chain has TRBV6-5 and TRBJ2-7; 10 positions match TRBD1. The CDR3 is 17 residues long. Germline V gene lookup returns CDR1 MNHEY and CDR2 SVGAGI. J lost 2 bases, V lost 6 bases, and 13 bases had no gene match. The CDR3 loop reads CASRSDFRQGAAYEQYF. The CDR3 nucleotides are TGTGCCAGCAGGTCCGATTTCCGACAGGGGGCCGCCTACGAGCAGTACTTC.

V is TRBV2 and J is TRBJ2-1; 10 bases are shared with TRBD1. Per the germline V gene, CDR1 is SNHLY and CDR2 is FYNNEI. The V and J ends lost 6 bases and 6 bases, in that order; junction bases with no gene match: 8. CDR3 length equals 15 residues. The CDR3 region is CASRAGTGVRNEQFF. In nucleotides, the CDR3 is TGTGCCAGCAGGGCCGGGACAGGGGTACGCAATGAGCAGTTCTTC.

The chain has TRBV7-9 and TRBJ2-1; D tentatively reads TRBD1 or TRBD2 (7 bases each). Trimming removed 7 bases at V and 4 bases at J, with 14 bases between. CDR3 size: 14 residues. CDR1 SEHNR and CDR2 FQNEAQ come from the germline V gene (reference sequence). In DNA, the CDR3 is TGTGCCAGCACAGTGCAGGGGGGGTACAATGAGCAGTTCTTC. Translated, it gives CASTVQGGYNEQFF.

The chain is built from TRBV5-4 and TRBJ1-1, with TRBD1 as a possible D gene (5 bases). This CDR3 spans 14 amino acids. Trimming cost V 4 bases and J 7 bases, with 17 bases left between them. CDR1 and CDR2 from the germline V gene are SGHNT and YYREEE (reference sequence). The CDR3 spells CASSLEQGGGEAFF. The CDR3 region has the DNA TGTGCCAGCAGCCTCGAGCAGGGTGGAGGTGAAGCTTTCTTT. The full variable domain, rest sourced from reference TRBV5-4 and TRBJ1-1, is ETGVTQSPTHLIKTRGQQVTLRCSSQSGHNTVSWYQQALGQGPQFIFQYYREEENGRGNFPPRFSGLQFPNYSSELNVNALELDDSALYLCASSLEQGGGEAFFGQGTRLTVV.

This clonotype was seen at least ten times. The genes are TRBV15 and TRBJ2-7; 9 bases agree with TRBD2. The trim removed 2 bases at V and 2 bases at J, leaving 7 bases unmatched. Per the germline V gene, CDR1 is LNHNV and CDR2 is YYDKDF (reference sequence). The CDR3 length is 16 residues. The CDR3: CATSRLAGTKAYEQYF. The CDR3 nucleotides read TGTGCCACCAGCAGACTAGCGGGGACTAAAGCCTACGAGCAGTACTTC.

This clonotype has just a few counts. The chain has TRBV24-1 and TRBJ2-2; D remains unclear. The CDR3 covers 12 residues. V lost 3 bases, J lost 5 bases, and 3 bases lay in between. CDR1 KGHDR and CDR2 SFDVKD come from the germline V gene. CDR3 protein: CATSDETGELFF. CDR3 in DNA: TGTGCCACCAGTGATGAAACCGGGGAGCTGTTTTTT.

This clonotype was seen ten or more times. The genes are TRBV12-3 or TRBV12-4 and TRBJ2-3, with D possibly being TRBD2 (7 bases). This CDR3 comprises 17 residues. V gave up 4 bases and J gave up 5 bases, with 22 bases separating them. The CDR3 region is CASSSSGGTGGGDTQYF. The CDR3 nucleotides are TGTGCCAGCAGTTCATCGGGGGGAACTGGAGGGGGAGATACGCAGTATTTT.

This clonotype has only a few counts. The rearrangement uses TRBV5-1 and TRBJ2-3; 11 nucleotides align to TRBD2. This CDR3 is built from 17 residues. The germline V gene encodes CDR1 SGHRS and CDR2 YFSETQ. J gave up 0 bases and V 4 bases, and 7 bases lay outside the gene matches. DNA of the CDR3: TGCGCCAGCAGCCGGACTAGCGGGTCTTCTAGCACAGATACGCAGTATTTT. Translated: CASSRTSGSSSTDTQYF.

The V and J genes are TRBV24-1 and TRBJ2-4; D is perhaps TRBD1 (6 bases). The CDR3 covers 17 residues. Trimming took off 4 bases at V and 3 bases at J, with 18 bases between the two ends. Germline CDR1 is KGHDR and CDR2 is SFDVKD. The CDR3 loop is CATSERPRGGSKNIQYF. The CDR3 nucleotides read TGTGCCACCAGTGAAAGACCCCGAGGGGGTAGCAAAAACATTCAGTACTTC.

This clonotype was counted only a few times. The genes are TRBV6-1 and TRBJ2-1, with 10 bases aligning to TRBD2. The ends lost 6 bases at V and 2 bases at J; junction bases unmatched: 4. From germline, CDR1 is MNHNS and CDR2 SASEGT. The CDR3 is 15 amino acids. CDR3 DNA sequence: TGTGCCAGCAGGGGTAGCGGGAGGACCTACAATGAGCAGTTCTTC. Translation: CASRGSGRTYNEQFF.

This clonotype was picked up a small number of times. The chain combines TRBV24-1 with TRBJ2-1, with TRBD1 identical over 10 bases. Trimming removed 4 bases from V and 9 bases from J; junction bases left unmatched: 5. This CDR3 region has 14 residues. The germline V gene encodes CDR1 KGHDR and CDR2 SFDVKD. The CDR3 nucleotides read TGTGCCACCAGTGACTCGGGACAGGGGTTTGAGCAGTTCTTC. Translating it yields CATSDSGQGFEQFF.